This TCR beta chain was found in a study of somatic mutations in cytotoxic T cells in rheumatoid arthritis. About the research overall: Flow sorting yielded some V beta antibody-stained T-cell populations at nearly 100% purity, among them V beta1+ cells sequenced for TCRB. Study outcomes and limitations: Antigenic targets recognized by the expanded CD8+ clones remained undetermined. Measured CD8+ T-cell clonality, a value compared between rheumatoid arthritis patients and age-matched healthy controls, did not differ significantly.

CDR1 and CDR2 (germline): SGHKS, YYEKEE (reference sequence). CDR3 length equals 15 residues. The V end was cut by 0 bases, the J end by 2 bases, with 11 bases between. Sequencing used immunoSEQ multiplex PCR; TCRdb keeps in-frame clones, though not all of them. The sample includes 15,000 to 20,000 clones, 82% seen only once; the top ten take 17%. On this clone: The antigen remains undetermined.

The chain employs TRBV5-5 and TRBJ1-2, with a possible D match to TRBD1 (5 bases). The clonotype originates from a woman between 50 and 59 years old with rheumatoid arthritis. Sequencing input: CD8+ T cells sorted from blood. CDR3 DNA: TGTGCCAGCAGCTTGGGGCCGACAGTGAACTATGGCTACACCTTC. Amino acids: CASSLGPTVNYGYTF. Full variable domain (rest looked up from reference TRBV5-5 and TRBJ1-2): DAGVTQSPTHLIKTRGQQVTLRCSPISGHKSVSWYQQVLGQGPQFIFQYYEKEERGRGNFPDRFSARQFPNYSSELNVNALLLGDSALYLCASSLGPTVNYGYTFGSGTRLTVV.